This T cell receptor (beta chain) was captured by sequencing in a study of T-cell reconstitution after alpha-beta-depleted transplantation in children. Regarding the study as a whole: A year post-transplant, T-cell counts and diversity derived mostly from newly produced T cells.

Unique molecular identifiers were used in preparing the TCRbeta library. TCRdb redid the calling of the PCR reads with MiXCR, one entry per CDR3 protein. The table lists 700,000 to 850,000 distinct CDR3 sequences, roughly 16% of them singletons. Trimming shortened V by 2 bases and J by 5 bases, and 13 bases separated the two germline ends. The V gene's germline CDR1 is SEHNR and CDR2 FQNEAQ (reference sequence). The CDR3 runs 15 residues. On this clonotype: Its antigen is unidentified.

This TCR came from a male patient younger than 18 who had a stem cell transplant for acute lymphoblastic leukemia, so the T cells may come from the graft donor. The rearrangement joins TRBV7-9 to TRBJ1-5, with a weak D call TRBD1 (6 bases). Sequences were derived from PBMCs, mostly from graft donor cells, sampled 360 days after TCRalphabeta/CD19-depleted stem cell transplant. CDR3 loop: CASSLNRGGHQPQHF. DNA of the CDR3: TGTGCCAGCAGCTTAAATCGAGGGGGACATCAGCCCCAGCATTTT. The complete variable domain, with remaining parts taken from reference TRBV7-9 and TRBJ1-5, reads DTGVSQNPRHKITKRGQNVTFRCDPISEHNRLYWYRQTLGQGPEFLTYFQNEAQLEKSRLLSDRFSAERPKGSFSTLEIQRTEQGDSAMYLCASSLNRGGHQPQHFGDGTRLSIL.